These 13 T cell receptor beta chains share one sample of origin, sequenced in a study of T cell responses to AZD1222 COVID-19 vaccine. Method: immunoSEQ multiplex PCR; TCRdb's copy keeps in-frame clones and lacks some. The data show about 270,000 clones, approximately 94% seen once. The material was peripheral blood, obtained 28 days after the second AZD1222 dose. These receptors all come from an adult who received the AZD1222 COVID-19 vaccine.

V is TRBV7-8 and J is TRBJ1-2; no clear D. The CDR3 covers 15 residues. Trimming left V 1 base short and J 4 bases short, with 13 bases between. Germline CDR1 and CDR2: SGHVS and FQNEAQ. CDR3 sequence: CASSLEFAEVYGYTF. CDR3 coding DNA: TGTGCCAGCAGCTTAGAATTCGCAGAAGTCTATGGCTACACCTTC.

The chain uses TRBV30 and TRBJ2-7, with 7 bases matching TRBD2. The CDR3 sequence is 14 residues long. Germline lookup yields CDR1 GTSNPN and CDR2 SVGIG (reference sequence). Trimming cost V 6 bases and J 4 bases; bases outside gene matches: 12. The CDR3 nucleotides are TGTGCCTGTTGGGAGGGGTCCCCTTGGTACGAGCAGTACTTC. This gives the protein CACWEGSPWYEQYF.

This sequence joins TRBV2 and TRBJ2-6; D not certain. CDR1 is SNHLY, CDR2 FYNNEI, per germline. The V end lost 7 bases, the J end lost 0 bases, and 13 bases lay between the germline ends. The CDR3 runs to 16 residues. The CDR3 loop is CASKPFMSSGANVLTF. The CDR3, as DNA: TGTGCCAGCAAACCCTTTATGAGCTCTGGGGCCAACGTCCTGACTTTC.

The V gene is TRBV28, the J gene TRBJ2-7, with D uncertain. Germline lookup yields CDR1 MDHEN and CDR2 SYDVKM. CDR3 length: 12 residues. Trimming stripped 5 bases from V and 2 bases from J, with 7 bases between. The CDR3 region is CASSNAPYEQYF. In DNA, the CDR3 is TGTGCCAGCAGTAACGCACCCTACGAGCAGTACTTC.

The V call is TRBV3-1 (or the pseudogene TRBV3-2), the J call TRBJ2-7; 10 nucleotides line up with TRBD1. Losses at the gene ends were 4 bases for V and 1 base for J; bases not matched to a gene: 4. Germline values: CDR1 LGHDT, CDR2 YNNKEL (reference sequence). This CDR3 region has 15 residues. The CDR3 DNA reads TGTGCCAGCAGCCGCCCGGGACAGGGGTCCTACGAGCAGTACTTC. This gives the protein CASSRPGQGSYEQYF.

The gene calls are TRBV6-2 or TRBV6-3 and TRBJ2-1; maybe TRBD2 (5 bases). Trimming pared 5 bases from V and 7 bases from J, leaving 15 bases between. The germline CDR1 and CDR2 sequences are MNHEY and SVGEGT. CDR3 length equals 14 residues. The CDR3 sequence is CASSSGLGDNEQFF. The CDR3 coding sequence is TGTGCCAGCAGTAGCGGCCTAGGTGATAATGAGCAGTTCTTC.

This chain joins TRBV6-5 and TRBJ1-5; tentative D call: TRBD1 (6 bases). The CDR3 runs 13 residues. Germline V lookup: CDR1 MNHEY, CDR2 SVGAGI. Between the trimmed V and J ends, which lost 8 bases and 7 bases, there was a span of 15 bases. CDR3 bases: TGTGCCAGCGAAGGGACAAGACAACAGCCCCAGCATTTT. It yields the protein CASEGTRQQPQHF.

The chain uses TRBV7-2 and TRBJ2-3; possibly TRBD2 for D (5 bases). Germline loops: CDR1 SGHTA, CDR2 FQGNSA. Trimming stripped 2 bases from V and 5 bases from J, with 11 bases between. The CDR3 consists of 14 residues. CDR3 in amino acids: CASSLNGVGDTQYF. The DNA for the CDR3 is TGTGCCAGCAGCTTAAACGGGGTAGGAGATACGCAGTATTTT.

The chain has TRBV28 and TRBJ1-1; the D is unclear. Germline CDR1 is MDHEN and CDR2 is SYDVKM. The CDR3 length is 11 residues. Between the trimmed V and J ends, which lost 4 bases and 4 bases, there was a span of 4 bases. The CDR3 DNA sequence: TGTGCCAGCAGTTCCCTCACTGAAGCTTTCTTT. It encodes CASSSLTEAFF.

The rearrangement uses TRBV9 and TRBJ2-7; 8 bases are a match to TRBD1. CDR3 length equals 13 residues. V shed 3 bases, J shed 7 bases, and the junction held 6 bases outside the gene matches. CDR1 is SGDLS and CDR2 is YYNGEE in the germline V gene. Written as DNA, the CDR3 is TGTGCCAGCAGCGCCGACAGGGGTGGAGAGCAGTACTTC. Its protein product is CASSADRGGEQYF.

V is TRBV3-1 (or the pseudogene TRBV3-2) and J is TRBJ1-5; TRBD1 might be the D (5 bases). The length of the CDR3 is 15 residues. V lost 1 base and J lost 1, with 8 bases in between. The germline V gene encodes CDR1 LGHDT and CDR2 YNNKEL (reference sequence). In nucleotides, the CDR3 is TGTGCCAGCAGCCAAGGGGGGGGGAGCAATCAGCCCCAGCATTTT. This gives the protein CASSQGGGSNQPQHF.

The V call is TRBV9, the J call TRBJ2-7; D is undetermined. Deletions cut 0 bases from V and 0 bases from J, with 7 bases between. This CDR3 region has 14 residues. Germline V gene lookup returns CDR1 SGDLS and CDR2 YYNGEE. CDR3: CASSVGGSSYEQYF. CDR3 sequence (DNA): TGTGCCAGCAGCGTAGGGGGTAGCTCCTACGAGCAGTACTTC.

The chain joins TRBV5-4 to TRBJ1-5; 7 nucleotides match TRBD1. From germline, CDR1 is SGHNT and CDR2 YYREEE (reference sequence). The J segment lost 6 bases and the V segment lost 1 base, leaving 4 bases of the junction unmatched. The CDR3 loop spans 14 amino acids. This CDR3 is CASSLQGGGQPQHF. CDR3 nucleotide sequence: TGTGCCAGCAGCTTGCAGGGGGGAGGTCAGCCCCAGCATTTT.